The 21 T cell receptor beta chains below all came from one sample that was sequenced in a study of identifying expanded T cells in peripheral blood. Profiled with immunoSEQ multiplex PCR; TCRdb holds only in-frame clones, not every one. Of approximately 91,000 clones in the sample, approximately 90% were seen once. Input material: blood. The source of these receptors is a person between 18 and 75 years old in good health.

This clone was detected only a few times. The J gene is TRBJ2-2, the V gene TRBV6-4, with D possibly matching TRBD2 (5 bases). Germline CDR1 is MRHNA and CDR2 is SNTAGT. The CDR3 covers 14 residues. With 3 bases removed from V and 5 bases from J, the gap between germline ends came to 10 bases. CDR3 residues: CASSERDFTGELFF. The CDR3 region has the DNA TGTGCCAGCAGTGAGAGGGATTTTACCGGGGAGCTGTTTTTT.

The genes are TRBV4-2 and TRBJ1-4; possible D gene TRBD1, 5 bases. Germline CDR1 and CDR2: LGHNA and YNFKEQ. This CDR3 spans 17 amino acids. V was trimmed by 0 bases and J by 0 bases, leaving 11 bases between them. In DNA form, the CDR3 reads TGTGCCAGCAGCCAAGATCGGGGGACTGCAACTAATGAAAAACTGTTTTTT. It is translated as CASSQDRGTATNEKLFF.

DNA for the CDR3: TGCAGCGCTGGGACAGGGGGCGCGAATGAGCAGTTCTTC. Its protein product is CSAGTGGANEQFF. This chain uses TRBV29-1 with TRBJ2-1; TRBD1 aligns across 12 bases. This CDR3 is 13 amino acids long. Germline assignment: CDR1 SQVTM and CDR2 ANQGSEA. The V segment lost 7 bases and the J segment 7 bases; nucleotides outside the gene matches: 5.

This clone appeared once. This chain connects TRBV6-4 to TRBJ2-1; 13 positions match TRBD2. Germline CDR1 reads MRHNA; CDR2 reads SNTAGT. The CDR3 is 15 residues long. After removal of 4 bases from V and 12 bases from J, the junction contained 9 bases not matched to a gene. In DNA, the CDR3 is TGTGCCAGCAGTGGACTAGCGGGAGGCGGCGATGGGCAGTTCTTC. Amino acid sequence: CASSGLAGGGDGQFF.

The rearrangement uses TRBV30 and TRBJ2-2; D is possibly TRBD1 (5 bases). Trimming cost V 4 bases and J 0 bases, with 9 bases left between them. Germline CDR1 GTSNPN, CDR2 SVGIG (reference sequence). This CDR3 is built from 14 residues. The CDR3 loop reads CAWKRGPNTGELFF. The CDR3 DNA reads as TGTGCCTGGAAAAGGGGCCCGAACACCGGGGAGCTGTTTTTT.

The chain couples TRBV7-9 to TRBJ2-1; D is perhaps TRBD1 (6 bases). Germline V lookup: CDR1 SEHNR, CDR2 FQNEAQ (reference sequence). The CDR3 extends over 16 amino acids. Trimming pared 5 bases from V and 0 bases from J, leaving 14 bases between. CDR3: CASSRLGAGSYNEQFF. The CDR3 DNA is TGTGCCAGCAGCCGGCTGGGGGCGGGCTCCTACAATGAGCAGTTCTTC.

The chain combines TRBV5-6 with TRBJ2-1, with D possibly called TRBD1 or TRBD2 (5 bases each). V was pared by 2 bases and J by 9 bases, with 9 bases between. The CDR3 runs to 12 residues. Looked up from germline, CDR1 is SGHDT and CDR2 is YYEEEE. The CDR3 bases are TGTGCCAGCAGCTTCCCGGGGCGTGAGCAGTTCTTC. Amino acids: CASSFPGREQFF.

J is TRBJ2-7 and V is TRBV7-2; 11 positions agree with TRBD2. The ends lost 6 bases at V and 4 bases at J; junction bases unmatched: 5. Per the germline V gene, CDR1 is SGHTA and CDR2 is FQGNSA. This CDR3 is 14 amino acids long. The CDR3 reads CASRYSGRGYEQYF. In DNA, the CDR3 is TGTGCCAGCAGATATAGCGGGAGGGGGTACGAGCAGTACTTC. Full variable domain (missing parts from reference TRBV7-2 and TRBJ2-7): GAGVSQSPSNKVTEKGKDVELRCDPISGHTALYWYRQSLGQGLEFLIYFQGNSAPDKSGLPSDRFSAERTGGSVSTLTIQRTQQEDSAVYLCASRYSGRGYEQYFGPGTRLTVT.

The chain has TRBV6-5 and TRBJ1-1; a possible D gene is TRBD1 (6 bases). The CDR3 is 14 amino acids. V was cut by 7 bases and J by 4 bases, with 16 bases left in between. Germline CDR1 MNHEY, CDR2 SVGAGI. The CDR3 DNA reads as TGTGCCAGCACCCGGGGGCCAGGGAGCACTGAAGCTTTCTTT. The encoded protein is CASTRGPGSTEAFF.

The DNA of the CDR3 is TGCGCCAGCAGCTTGGATAGGGGAGGCTACACCTTC. It is translated as CASSLDRGGYTF. This chain joins TRBV5-1 and TRBJ1-2; D might be TRBD1 (5 bases). V lost 0 bases, J lost 8 bases, and 8 bases lay in between. From germline, CDR1 is SGHRS and CDR2 YFSETQ. The CDR3 covers 12 residues.

The rearrangement joins TRBV7-9 to TRBJ1-3; TRBD1 matches 7 bases. V lost 4 bases to trimming and J lost 4 bases; unmatched junction nucleotides: 4. CDR3 length: 14 amino acids. Germline CDR1 reads SEHNR; CDR2 reads FQNEAQ (reference sequence). CDR3 coding DNA: TGTGCCAGCAGCTCAACAGGGGAGGGAAACACCATATATTTT. It translates to CASSSTGEGNTIYF.

This rearrangement joins TRBV6-4 to TRBJ2-2, with 7 bases aligning to TRBD2. Germline loops: CDR1 MRHNA, CDR2 SNTAGT. Trimming cost V 0 bases and J 2 bases; bases outside gene matches: 3. The CDR3 runs to 16 residues. CDR3 nucleotides: TGTGCCAGCAGTGACTCGTCTAGCGGAAACACCGGGGAGCTGTTTTTT. The encoded protein is CASSDSSSGNTGELFF.

The chain links TRBV27 to TRBJ1-5, with no clear D. Trimming took 3 bases from V and 5 from J, leaving 8 bases between them. CDR1 and CDR2 (germline): MNHEY, SMNVEV (reference sequence). The CDR3 contains 13 residues. The CDR3 reads CASSFSFDQPQHF. The CDR3 coding sequence is TGTGCCAGCAGTTTCAGCTTTGATCAGCCCCAGCATTTT.

The chain recombines TRBV5-6 with TRBJ2-5; a possible D gene is TRBD2 (6 bases). Germline V gives CDR1 SGHDT, CDR2 YYEEEE. V was trimmed by 1 base and J by 6 bases, leaving 22 bases between them. CDR3 length: 17 amino acids. Here the CDR3 DNA reads TGTGCCAGCAGCTTGTATTCGGCGGGAAGGAATCGGAAGACCCAGTACTTC. This encodes CASSLYSAGRNRKTQYF.

This chain uses TRBV18 with TRBJ2-1, with TRBD1 matching 8 bases. Germline values: CDR1 KGHSH, CDR2 LQKENI. Trimming cost V 2 bases and J 7 bases; bases outside gene matches: 7. The CDR3 sequence is 15 residues long. Here the CDR3 DNA reads TGTGCCAGCTCACCAACGGGACAGGCTTTGAATGAGCAGTTCTTC. Its translation: CASSPTGQALNEQFF.

The count of this clone is one. The chain uses TRBV2 and TRBJ2-7; 8 nucleotides line up with TRBD2. Trimming removed 7 bases from V and 10 bases from J; junction bases left unmatched: 12. This CDR3 region has 13 residues. Germline CDR1 reads SNHLY; CDR2 reads FYNNEI. This chain's CDR3 is CASIPASGSFQYF. CDR3 coding DNA: TGTGCCAGCATTCCCGCCAGCGGGAGTTTTCAGTACTTC.

The chain has TRBV5-1 and TRBJ2-5, with 11 bases fitting TRBD2. The trim removed 1 base at V and 6 bases at J, leaving 5 bases unmatched. The length of the CDR3 is 15 residues. Germline V lookup: CDR1 SGHRS, CDR2 YFSETQ. The CDR3 DNA is TGCGCCAGCAGCTTGATTAGCGGGAGGGAAAAGACCCAGTACTTC. It encodes CASSLISGREKTQYF.

The rearrangement uses TRBV30 and TRBJ2-3, with D tentatively TRBD1 or TRBD2 (5 bases each). The CDR3 loop spans 15 amino acids. The V gene lost 2 bases and the J gene lost 0 bases, with 12 bases spanning the gap. Germline CDR1 is GTSNPN and CDR2 is SVGIG (reference sequence). The DNA for the CDR3 is TGTGCCTGGAGTCAGGGTCTAGCTAGCACAGATACGCAGTATTTT. Protein sequence: CAWSQGLASTDTQYF.

This chain joins TRBV5-1 and TRBJ1-4, with D perhaps matching TRBD1 (6 bases). Germline loops: CDR1 SGHRS, CDR2 YFSETQ. The ends were cut back, 8 bases at V and 7 bases at J, with 12 bases in the middle. This CDR3 region has 12 residues. The CDR3 sequence: CASQGSSEKLFF. The CDR3 bases are TGCGCCAGTCAGGGGTCCAGTGAAAAACTGTTTTTT.

The V and J genes are TRBV5-4 and TRBJ1-1; D unclear. CDR1 and CDR2 (germline): SGHNT, YYREEE (reference sequence). The CDR3 sequence is 14 residues long. The V end was cut by 0 bases, the J end by 5 bases, with 11 bases between. The CDR3 reads CASSLESGVTEAFF. In DNA, the CDR3 is TGTGCCAGCAGCTTGGAGTCCGGGGTTACTGAAGCTTTCTTT.

This clone was seen once. This specimen includes other DNA sequences encoding the same CDR3. The chain has TRBV7-9 and TRBJ2-7; D is ambiguous. The CDR3 spans 11 residues. Trimming pared 4 bases from V and 4 bases from J, leaving 5 bases between. CDR1 SEHNR and CDR2 FQNEAQ come from the germline V gene (reference sequence). The CDR3 loop is CASSSKYEQYF. The CDR3 coding sequence is TGTGCCAGCAGCTCCAAATACGAGCAGTACTTC. The whole variable domain, remainder taken from reference TRBV7-9 and TRBJ2-7, is DTGVSQNPRHKITKRGQNVTFRCDPISEHNRLYWYRQTLGQGPEFLTYFQNEAQLEKSRLLSDRFSAERPKGSFSTLEIQRTEQGDSAMYLCASSSKYEQYFGPGTRLTVT.